This TCR beta chain was documented in a study of shared clonotypes between healthy human individuals. As defined, naive CD8 cells were CD45RO-negative and positively selected for CCR7, with terminally differentiated effector memory CD45RA+ cells excluded. Germline CDR1 and CDR2: MGHRA and YSYEKL. The CDR3 length is 15 residues. V shed 4 bases and J 3 bases; nucleotides not matched to a gene: 4. TCRdb keeps only in-frame clones here, not all; method: immunoSEQ multiplex PCR. The repertoire consists of about 2 million clones, with just under 95% occurring once and the leading ten covering 1% to 1.3%. Notes on the study in general: Memory subsets had estimated richness that was generally smaller than that of naive subsets. Shared clonotypes across all four donors exceeded non-shared ones in generation probability.

This clone was counted a few times. No antigen is known for it. J is TRBJ2-1 and V is TRBV4-1; 9 bases agree with TRBD1. The sequence derives from a man aged 18 to 29 in good health. What was sequenced was naive CD8+ T cells sorted from blood. The CDR3: CASSLRDRDYNEQFF. CDR3 coding DNA: TGCGCCAGCAGCCTCCGGGACAGGGACTACAATGAGCAGTTCTTC.